This record concerns one T cell receptor (beta chain) sequence. The data stem from a study of blood T cell repertoires in COVID-19. For the study at large: COVID-19 samples collected from the United States, Italy and Spain covered acute and convalescent phases. PBMCs, B-cell-depleted T cells, or T cells provided the cDNA or gDNA that made up the material.

How the authors handled the data: The assay estimated nucleated cells by amplifying reference gene primers. Generated by immunoSEQ multiplex PCR, the TCRdb table keeps only in-frame clones and is missing some. That table is the source of V, J and clone size, and D and trimming were worked out from the DNA. The table includes about 180,000 clones, roughly nine tenths detected once. Losses at the gene ends were 3 bases for V and 10 bases for J; bases not matched to a gene: 12. This CDR3 contains 15 residues. CDR1 and CDR2 from the germline V gene are SGDLS and YYNGEE. This sequence joins TRBV9 and TRBJ2-1; 8 nucleotides match TRBD1. The TCR was taken from a man aged 70 or older with active or convalescent COVID-19. Sequencing was performed on peripheral blood. CDR3 coding DNA: TGTGCCAGCAGCGCTCGACAGGGGACAATTGAGGAGCAGTTCTTC. It translates to CASSARQGTIEEQFF.